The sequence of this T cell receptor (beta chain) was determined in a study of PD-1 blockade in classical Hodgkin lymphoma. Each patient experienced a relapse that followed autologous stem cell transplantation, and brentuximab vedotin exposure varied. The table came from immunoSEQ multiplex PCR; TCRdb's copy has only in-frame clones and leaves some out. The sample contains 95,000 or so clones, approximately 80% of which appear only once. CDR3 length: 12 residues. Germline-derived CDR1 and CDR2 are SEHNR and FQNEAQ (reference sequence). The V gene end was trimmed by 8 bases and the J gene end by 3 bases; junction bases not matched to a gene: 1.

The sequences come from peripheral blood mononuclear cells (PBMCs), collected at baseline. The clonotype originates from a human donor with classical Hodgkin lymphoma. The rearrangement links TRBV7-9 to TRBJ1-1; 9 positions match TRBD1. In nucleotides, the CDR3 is TGTGCCAGCGGACAGGGGTACACTGAAGCTTTCTTT. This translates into CASGQGYTEAFF.